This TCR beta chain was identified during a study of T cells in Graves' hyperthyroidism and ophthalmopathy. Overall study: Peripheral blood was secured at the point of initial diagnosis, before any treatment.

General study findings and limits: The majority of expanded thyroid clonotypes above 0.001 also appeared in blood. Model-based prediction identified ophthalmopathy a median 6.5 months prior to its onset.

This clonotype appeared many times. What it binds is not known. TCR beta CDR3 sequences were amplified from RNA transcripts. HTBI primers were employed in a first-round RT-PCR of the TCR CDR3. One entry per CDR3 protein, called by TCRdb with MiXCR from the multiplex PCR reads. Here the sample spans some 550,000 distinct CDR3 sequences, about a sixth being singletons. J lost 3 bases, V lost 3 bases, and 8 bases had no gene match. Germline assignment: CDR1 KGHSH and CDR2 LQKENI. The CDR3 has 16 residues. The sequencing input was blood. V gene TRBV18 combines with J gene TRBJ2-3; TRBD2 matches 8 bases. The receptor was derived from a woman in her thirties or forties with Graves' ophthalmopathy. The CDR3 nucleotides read TGTGCCAGCTCACCGGGGAGCGGGAGCACTACAGATACGCAGTATTTT. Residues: CASSPGSGSTTDTQYF.